This TCR beta chain was recorded in a study of CXCR3-negative and CXCR3-positive naive CD8 T cells. The wider study: Per library, roughly 1.5 +/- 0.3 million reads; some 140 million TRB reads overall. Regarding the study as a whole: The study found that naive CXCR3-negative and CXCR3-positive cells shared TRBV-TRBJ usage, while memory cells differed. TCR interaction strength was inferred from TRB CDR3 physicochemistry, as CD5 matched across naive subsets.

In regard to this clonotype: What it recognizes is unknown.

At hundreds of thousands of cells each, triplicate sorts were carried out for each CD8+ T cell subset. TRB cDNA was prepared as libraries by UMI-labeled 5' RACE. Using the 5' RACE reads, TCRdb records one entry per CDR3 protein without DNA. The sample data list over 100,000 distinct CDR3 sequences. The germline CDR1 and CDR2 sequences are SQVTM and ANQGSEA. The CDR3 loop spans 16 amino acids. The V and J genes are TRBV29-1 and TRBJ2-1; TCRdb calls TRBD2, which cannot be checked without DNA. This sequence was found in a human donor in good health. Some clones in this sample may be carry-over from other donors' samples. The sequenced sample consisted of naive CXCR3- CD8+ T cells from blood. Specified subset: CD45RO-CCR7+CD27+CD95- naive CD8+ T cells lacking CXCR3 (TNR3-). CDR3 amino acids: CSVRGVGTSGSDEQFF.